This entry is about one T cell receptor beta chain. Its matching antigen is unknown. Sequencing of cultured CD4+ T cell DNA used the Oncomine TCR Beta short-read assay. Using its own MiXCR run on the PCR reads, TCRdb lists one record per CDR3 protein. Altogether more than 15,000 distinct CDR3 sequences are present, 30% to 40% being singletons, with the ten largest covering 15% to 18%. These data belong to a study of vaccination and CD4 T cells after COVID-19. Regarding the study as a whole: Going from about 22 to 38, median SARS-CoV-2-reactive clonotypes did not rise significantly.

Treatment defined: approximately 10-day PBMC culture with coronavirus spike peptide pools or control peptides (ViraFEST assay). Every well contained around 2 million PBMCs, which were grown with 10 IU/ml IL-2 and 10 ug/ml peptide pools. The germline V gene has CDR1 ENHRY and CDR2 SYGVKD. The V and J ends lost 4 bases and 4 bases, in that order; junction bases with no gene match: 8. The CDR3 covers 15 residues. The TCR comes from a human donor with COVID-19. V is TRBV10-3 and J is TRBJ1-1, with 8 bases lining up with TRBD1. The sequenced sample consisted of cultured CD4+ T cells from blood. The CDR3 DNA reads TGTGCCATCAGTGGGGCAGGGGGCAAAGGCACTGAAGCTTTCTTT. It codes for CAISGAGGKGTEAFF.